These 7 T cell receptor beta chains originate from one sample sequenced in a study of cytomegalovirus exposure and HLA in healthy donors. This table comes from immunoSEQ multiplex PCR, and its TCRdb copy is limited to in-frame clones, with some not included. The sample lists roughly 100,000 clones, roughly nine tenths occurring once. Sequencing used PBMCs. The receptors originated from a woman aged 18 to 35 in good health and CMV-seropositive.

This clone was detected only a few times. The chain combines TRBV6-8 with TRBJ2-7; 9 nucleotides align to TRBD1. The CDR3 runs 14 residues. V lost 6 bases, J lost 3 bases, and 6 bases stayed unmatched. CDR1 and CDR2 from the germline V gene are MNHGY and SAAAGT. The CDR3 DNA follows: TGTGCCAGCAGCGTACAGGGGGCTGACTACGAGCAGTACTTC. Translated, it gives CASSVQGADYEQYF.

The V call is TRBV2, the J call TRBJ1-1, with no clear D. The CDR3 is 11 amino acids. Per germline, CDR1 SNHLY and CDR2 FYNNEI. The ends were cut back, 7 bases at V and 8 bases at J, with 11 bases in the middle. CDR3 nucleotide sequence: TGTGCCAGCACAATGTCCCTAGAAGCTTTCTTT. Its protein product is CASTMSLEAFF.

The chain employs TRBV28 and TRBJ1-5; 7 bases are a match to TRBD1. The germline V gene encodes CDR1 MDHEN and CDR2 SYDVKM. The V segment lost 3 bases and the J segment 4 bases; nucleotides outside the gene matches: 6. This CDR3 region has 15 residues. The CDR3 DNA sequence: TGTGCCAGCAGTTTTATGGGACAGAGAAATCAGCCCCAGCATTTT. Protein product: CASSFMGQRNQPQHF.

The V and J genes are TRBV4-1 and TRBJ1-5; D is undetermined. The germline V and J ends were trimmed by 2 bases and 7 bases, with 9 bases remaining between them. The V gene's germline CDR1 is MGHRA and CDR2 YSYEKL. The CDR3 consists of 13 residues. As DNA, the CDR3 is TGCGCCAGCAGCCAATCTATAAGCCAGCCCCAGCATTTT. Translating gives CASSQSISQPQHF.

The CDR3 sequence: CASQANTGEQYF. The CDR3 bases are TGCGCCAGCCAAGCGAACACCGGCGAGCAGTACTTC. The V and J genes are TRBV10-1 and TRBJ2-7; D unclear. Germline assignment: CDR1 WNHNN and CDR2 SYGVQD (reference sequence). The CDR3 spans 12 residues. Trimming took off 8 bases at V and 6 bases at J, with 14 bases between the two ends.

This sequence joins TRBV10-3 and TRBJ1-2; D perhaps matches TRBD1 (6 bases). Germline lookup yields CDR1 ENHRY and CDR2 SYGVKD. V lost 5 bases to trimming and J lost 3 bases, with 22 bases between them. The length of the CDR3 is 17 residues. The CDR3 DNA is TGTGCCATCAGTACCCTCCCAGGTGGGGGCTTCGACTATGGCTACACCTTC. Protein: CAISTLPGGGFDYGYTF.

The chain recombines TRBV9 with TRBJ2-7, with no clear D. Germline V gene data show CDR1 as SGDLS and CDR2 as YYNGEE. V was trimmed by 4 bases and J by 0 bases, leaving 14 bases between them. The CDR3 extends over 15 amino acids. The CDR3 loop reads CASSPLGGSSYEQYF. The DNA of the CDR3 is TGTGCCAGCAGCCCCCTCGGCGGAAGCTCCTACGAGCAGTACTTC.